What follows are 19 T cell receptor beta chains derived from one specimen sequenced in a study of CD8+CD57+ T cells in acquired aplastic anemia. Before being chosen for sequencing, patients had shown CD8+CD57+ cell expansion by flow cytometry. Both TCR beta VDJ combination and CDR3 sequence profiling were carried out. Genomic DNA was the template for this profiling. TCRdb independently ran MiXCR on the reads; one entry per CDR3 protein. The data show 150,000 or so distinct CDR3 sequences, with 45% to 50% seen just once and roughly 30% held by the top ten. Sequencing used sorted CD4+, CD8+, or CD8+CD57+ T cells (not recorded which) from PBMCs. These receptors were obtained from a human donor with aplastic anemia.

This clonotype was found many times. The chain uses TRBV24-1 and TRBJ2-5, with D possibly being TRBD1 (6 bases). Germline V gene data show CDR1 as KGHDR and CDR2 as SFDVKD. This CDR3 contains 14 residues. The V end lost 4 bases, the J end lost 5 bases, and 13 bases lay between the germline ends. In nucleotides, the CDR3 is TGTGCCACCAGTGACGCACAGGGTATTGAGACCCAGTACTTC. This gives the protein CATSDAQGIETQYF.

This clonotype was detected once. The chain is built from TRBV20-1 and TRBJ2-1; TRBD2 aligns across 9 bases. The CDR3 consists of 19 residues. Germline V gene data show CDR1 as DFQATT and CDR2 as SNEGSKA (reference sequence). V dropped 5 bases and J dropped 1; count of bases not matched to a gene: 18. The CDR3 loop reads CSAEDLAGQEGSSYNEQFF. The CDR3, as DNA: TGCAGTGCTGAAGATCTAGCGGGACAAGAGGGGAGTTCCTACAATGAGCAGTTCTTC.

This clonotype was seen at least ten times. This rearrangement joins TRBV20-1 to TRBJ1-1; unclear D gene. CDR1 and CDR2 from the germline V gene are DFQATT and SNEGSKA (reference sequence). The CDR3 covers 8 residues. CDR3 DNA: TGCAGAACTACTGAAGCTTTCTTT. Translating gives CRTTEAFF.

The gene calls are TRBV19 and TRBJ1-1; 8 nucleotides line up with TRBD1. CDR1 and CDR2 (germline): LNHDA, SQIVND (reference sequence). Unmatched junction bases numbered 8, after V lost 6 bases and J lost 8 bases. There are 13 residues in the CDR3. CDR3 region: CASSRGQGREAFF. The CDR3 DNA is TGTGCCAGTAGCCGTGGACAGGGTCGGGAAGCTTTCTTT.

This clonotype was observed at least ten times. The chain recombines TRBV9 with TRBJ1-1, with TRBD1 identical over 11 bases. CDR3 length: 17 residues. CDR1 and CDR2 (germline): SGDLS, YYNGEE. V shed 0 bases, J shed 0 bases, and the junction held 4 bases outside the gene matches. The CDR3: CASSVVRDRGLNTEAFF. CDR3 nucleotides: TGTGCCAGCAGCGTAGTACGGGACAGGGGGTTGAACACTGAAGCTTTCTTT.

Ten or more counts support this clonotype. V is TRBV7-2 and J is TRBJ2-5; 12 bases agree with TRBD2. The germline V gene has CDR1 SGHTA and CDR2 FQGNSA. The CDR3 has 18 amino acids. V gave up 1 base and J gave up 4 bases; unmatched junction bases: 10. The chain's CDR3 is CASSLGRRLAGEGETQYF. CDR3 nucleotides: TGTGCCAGCAGCTTAGGTCGTCGACTAGCGGGGGAAGGAGAGACCCAGTACTTC.

Note on this clonotype: A read error is likely, as this CDR3 ends without the conserved phenylalanine or tryptophan. The chain recombines TRBV6-5 with TRBJ1-2; TRBD1 matches at 7 bases. J was trimmed by 8 bases and V by 2 bases; bases with no gene match: 2. The CDR3 has 12 amino acids. Germline V gene data show CDR1 as MNHEY and CDR2 as SVGAGI. CDR3 region: CASSYGTDGYTL. CDR3 DNA: TGTGCCAGCAGTTACGGGACAGACGGCTACACCCTC.

The CDR3 is CSAERGTTAFF. CDR3 nucleotides: TGCAGTGCGGAAAGAGGGACTACGGCTTTCTTT. This rearrangement joins TRBV20-1 to TRBJ1-1, with D possibly TRBD1 on 5 matching bases. The CDR3 has 11 residues. CDR1 DFQATT and CDR2 SNEGSKA come from the germline V gene (reference sequence). The germline V and J ends were trimmed by 6 bases and 11 bases, with 16 bases remaining between them.

This clonotype was recorded many times. J is TRBJ2-5 and V is TRBV27, with D perhaps matching TRBD1 (5 bases). This CDR3 is built from 13 residues. V gave up 5 bases and J gave up 5 bases, with 12 bases separating them. CDR1 MNHEY and CDR2 SMNVEV come from the germline V gene (reference sequence). CDR3 sequence (DNA): TGTGCCAGCAGTAGCAGGGTTTCCGAGACCCAGTACTTC. This encodes CASSSRVSETQYF.

In this sample, this clonotype turned up many times. J is TRBJ1-1 and V is TRBV14, with D perhaps matching TRBD1 (6 bases). CDR1 is SGHDN, CDR2 FVKESK, per germline. The CDR3 has 11 amino acids. Deletions cut 8 bases from V and 6 bases from J, with 10 bases between. The CDR3 DNA reads as TGTGCCAGCGGGGAGGGGGCTGAAGCTTTCTTT. It translates to CASGEGAEAFF.

This clonotype was seen at least ten times. The genes are TRBV6-5 and TRBJ1-1; the D gene is possibly TRBD1 (5 bases). Looked up from germline, CDR1 is MNHEY and CDR2 is SVGAGI. This CDR3 spans 14 amino acids. The ends were cut back, 2 bases at V and 4 bases at J, with 11 bases in the middle. CDR3 sequence (DNA): TGTGCCAGCAGTTACGCAGGGAGTGTCACTGAAGCTTTCTTT. Amino acids: CASSYAGSVTEAFF.

The V gene is TRBV29-1, the J gene TRBJ2-3, with TRBD2 identical over 7 bases. This CDR3 is 15 amino acids long. In germline, CDR1 is SQVTM, CDR2 ANQGSEA. In DNA, the CDR3 is TGCAGTGCCCCAGGTCGGGGGGTAAGCACAGATACGCAGTATTTT. This sequence encodes CSAPGRGVSTDTQYF.

V usage is TRBV24-1 and J usage is TRBJ2-7, with unresolved D. The V gene's germline CDR1 is KGHDR and CDR2 SFDVKD. The length of the CDR3 is 13 residues. V lost 5 bases to trimming and J lost 3 bases, with 10 bases between them. In DNA, the CDR3 is TGTGCCACCAGTGCCGGGTCCCTCTACGAGCAGTACTTC. Translating it yields CATSAGSLYEQYF.

The V gene is TRBV9, the J gene TRBJ2-1; 8 bases align to TRBD2. The CDR3 extends over 15 amino acids. V trimming: 0 bases; J trimming: 2 bases; junction bases outside the gene matches: 1. Germline assignment: CDR1 SGDLS and CDR2 YYNGEE. The CDR3 region is CASSVELAAYNEQFF. DNA for the CDR3: TGTGCCAGCAGCGTAGAACTAGCGGCCTACAATGAGCAGTTCTTC.

About this clonotype: A much larger clone is a single base away; this may be a read error. The CDR3 end shows no conserved phenylalanine or tryptophan, and so a read error is likely. The chain uses TRBV9 and TRBJ2-1, with 10 bases aligning to TRBD2. The ends lost 3 bases at V and 8 bases at J; junction bases unmatched: 11. The CDR3 runs to 16 residues. Germline V gene sequence: CDR1 SGDLS, CDR2 YYNGEE. The CDR3 DNA reads TGTGCCAGCAGCGCCTACGGGACTAGCGATACCGATGAGCAGTTCCTC. Protein: CASSAYGTSDTDEQFL.

This clonotype was detected ten times or more. The V and J genes are TRBV30 and TRBJ2-5, with 8 bases that match TRBD1. V shed 6 bases, J shed 5 bases, and the junction held 8 bases outside the gene matches. The CDR3 loop spans 13 amino acids. Looked up from germline, CDR1 is GTSNPN and CDR2 is SVGIG (reference sequence). CDR3 region: CACGQGALETQYF. The CDR3 DNA sequence: TGTGCCTGCGGGCAGGGGGCTTTGGAGACCCAGTACTTC.

The rearrangement links TRBV20-1 to TRBJ1-2; 8 bases match TRBD1. The germline gives CDR1 DFQATT, CDR2 SNEGSKA (reference sequence). With 4 bases clipped from V and 4 bases from J, the junction kept 2 bases outside the gene matches. The CDR3 has 12 amino acids. The DNA for the CDR3 is TGCAGTGCTAATCAGGGGGCCTATGGCTACACCTTC. Its protein is CSANQGAYGYTF.

This clonotype was counted once. At one of its ends the junction is not consistent with the germline gene, which may arise from a read error. V gene TRBV7-7 combines with J gene TRBJ2-5, with D tentatively TRBD1 (5 bases). The CDR3 covers 16 residues. In germline, CDR1 is SSHAT, CDR2 FNYEAQ (reference sequence). The CDR3 region is CASSLGLGPVEETQYF. The CDR3 DNA follows: TGTGCTAGCAGCTTAGGCTTGGGGCCAGTTGAGGAGACCCAGTACTTC.

V usage is TRBV7-9 and J usage is TRBJ2-5; TRBD1 matches 8 bases. J gave up 5 bases and V 4 bases, and 3 bases lay outside the gene matches. CDR1 is SEHNR, CDR2 FQNEAQ, per germline (reference sequence). The CDR3 runs 13 residues. The DNA for the CDR3 is TGTGCCAGCAGCTCCAGGGGGCCGGAGACCCAGTACTTC. It encodes CASSSRGPETQYF.